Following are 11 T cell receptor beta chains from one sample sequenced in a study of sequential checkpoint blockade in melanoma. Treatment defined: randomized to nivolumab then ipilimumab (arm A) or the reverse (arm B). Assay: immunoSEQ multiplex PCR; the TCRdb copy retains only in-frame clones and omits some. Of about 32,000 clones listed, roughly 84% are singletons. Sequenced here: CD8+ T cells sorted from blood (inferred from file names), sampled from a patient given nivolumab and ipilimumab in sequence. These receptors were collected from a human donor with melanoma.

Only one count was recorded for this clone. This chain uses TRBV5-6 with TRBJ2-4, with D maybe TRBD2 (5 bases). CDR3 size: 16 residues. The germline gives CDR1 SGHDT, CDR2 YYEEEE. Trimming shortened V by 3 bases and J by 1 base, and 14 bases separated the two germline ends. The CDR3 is CASSYSRGSAKNIQYF. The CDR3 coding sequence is TGTGCCAGCAGCTATAGTCGGGGATCCGCCAAAAACATTCAGTACTTC.

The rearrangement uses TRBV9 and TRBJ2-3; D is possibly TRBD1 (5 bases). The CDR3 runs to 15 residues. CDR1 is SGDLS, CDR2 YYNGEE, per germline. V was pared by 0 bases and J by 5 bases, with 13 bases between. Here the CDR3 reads CASSVGAQGLDTQYF. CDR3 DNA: TGTGCCAGCAGCGTAGGAGCGCAGGGTTTAGATACGCAGTATTTT.

The CDR3 nucleotides are TGTGCCAGCAGTTTATGGGCCTCTGGGGCCAACGTCCTGACTTTC. Translating gives CASSLWASGANVLTF. V and J are TRBV27 and TRBJ2-6; D unresolved. Trimming took off 1 base at V and 0 bases at J, with 4 bases between the two ends. The CDR3 has 15 amino acids. Germline V gene sequence: CDR1 MNHEY, CDR2 SMNVEV (reference sequence).

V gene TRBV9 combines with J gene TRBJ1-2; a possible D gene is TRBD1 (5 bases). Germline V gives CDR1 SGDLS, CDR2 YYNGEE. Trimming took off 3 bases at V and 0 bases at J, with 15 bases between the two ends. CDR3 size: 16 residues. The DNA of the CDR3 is TGTGCCAGCAGCGGTTGGGGGGGAACCACTAACTATGGCTACACCTTC. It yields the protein CASSGWGGTTNYGYTF.

This chain's CDR3 is CASSDGDSQVDTQYF. The CDR3 region has the DNA TGTGCCAGCAGCGACGGGGACAGTCAAGTAGATACGCAGTATTTT. V and J are TRBV13 and TRBJ2-3; 7 positions match TRBD1. This CDR3 contains 15 residues. V was clipped by 5 bases and J by 5 bases; unmatched bases: 10. CDR1 PRHDT and CDR2 FYEKMQ come from the germline V gene (reference sequence). Together with reference TRBV13 and TRBJ2-3, the CDR3 gives the full variable domain: AAGVIQSPRHLIKEKRETATLKCYPIPRHDTVYWYQQGPGQDPQFLISFYEKMQSDKGSIPDRFSAQQFSDYHSELNMSSLELGDSALYFCASSDGDSQVDTQYFGPGTRLTVL.

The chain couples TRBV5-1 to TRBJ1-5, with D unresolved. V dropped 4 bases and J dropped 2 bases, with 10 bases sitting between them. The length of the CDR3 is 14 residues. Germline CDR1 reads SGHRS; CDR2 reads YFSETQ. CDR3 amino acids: CASSPEGGNQPQHF. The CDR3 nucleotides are TGCGCCAGCAGCCCAGAGGGAGGCAATCAGCCCCAGCATTTT.

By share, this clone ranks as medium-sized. CDR3 coding DNA: TGTGCCAGCAGCCCACAGTTTGGCGAACAGGGGATGAACACTGAAGCTTTCTTT. Amino acids: CASSPQFGEQGMNTEAFF. The genes are TRBV7-9 and TRBJ1-1; 7 bases line up with TRBD1. The length of the CDR3 is 18 residues. CDR1 SEHNR and CDR2 FQNEAQ come from the germline V gene (reference sequence). The trim removed 5 bases at V and 0 bases at J, leaving 15 bases unmatched.

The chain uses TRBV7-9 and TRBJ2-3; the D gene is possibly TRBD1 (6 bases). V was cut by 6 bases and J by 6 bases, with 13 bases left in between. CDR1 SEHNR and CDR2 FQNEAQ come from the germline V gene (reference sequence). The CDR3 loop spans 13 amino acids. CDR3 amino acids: CASRSGTRDTQYF. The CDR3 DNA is TGTGCCAGCAGGTCCGGGACACGCGATACGCAGTATTTT.

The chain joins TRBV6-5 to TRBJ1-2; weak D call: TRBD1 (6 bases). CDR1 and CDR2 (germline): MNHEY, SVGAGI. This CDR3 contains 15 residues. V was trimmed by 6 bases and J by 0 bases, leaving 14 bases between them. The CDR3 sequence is CASSSWDTSNYGYTF. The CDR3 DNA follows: TGTGCCAGCAGCTCCTGGGACACCTCTAACTATGGCTACACCTTC.

DNA for the CDR3: TGTGCCAGCAGTGGAGGGCCCTTTGGGGATGAGCAGTTCTTC. Translation: CASSGGPFGDEQFF. The chain links TRBV2 to TRBJ2-1; D is possibly TRBD2 (5 bases). V lost 4 bases, J lost 8 bases, and 15 bases lay in between. Germline-derived CDR1 and CDR2 are SNHLY and FYNNEI. This CDR3 is 14 amino acids long.

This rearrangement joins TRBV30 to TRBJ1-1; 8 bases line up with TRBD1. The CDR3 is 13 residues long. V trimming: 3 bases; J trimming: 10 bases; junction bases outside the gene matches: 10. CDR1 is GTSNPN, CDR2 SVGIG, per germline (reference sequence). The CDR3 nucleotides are TGTGCCTGGAGAATAAACACAGGGGGTACAGCTTTCTTT. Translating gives CAWRINTGGTAFF.